Shown below are 14 T cell receptor beta chains from a single sample sequenced in a study of cytotoxic CD8 clonotypes in ibrutinib-treated CLL. Profiling relied on immunoSEQ multiplex PCR, and the TCRdb table lists in-frame clones only, not all of them. This table holds tens of thousands of clones, over 65% found once. The sequencing used PBMCs, collected after 24 months of ibrutinib treatment. The receptor set was obtained from a human donor with chronic lymphocytic leukemia.

This clone was seen just once. This chain uses TRBV2 with TRBJ2-3; unclear D gene. The V gene's germline CDR1 is SNHLY and CDR2 FYNNEI. Trimming took off 8 bases at V and 2 bases at J, with 5 bases between the two ends. The CDR3 extends over 11 amino acids. CDR3 in DNA: TGTGCCAGCGGAAACACAGATACGCAGTATTTT. This codes for CASGNTDTQYF. Using reference TRBV2 and TRBJ2-3 for the parts outside the CDR3, the full variable domain is EPEVTQTPSHQVTQMGQEVILRCVPISNHLYFYWYRQILGQKVEFLVSFYNNEISEKSEIFDDQFSVERPDGSNFTLKIRSTKLEDSAMYFCASGNTDTQYFGPGTRLTVL.

The chain links TRBV5-4 to TRBJ2-5; 14 bases map to TRBD2. Trimming took 9 bases from V and 2 from J; bases not matched to a gene: 9. The CDR3 totals 16 residues. The germline V gene has CDR1 SGHNT and CDR2 YYREEE (reference sequence). The CDR3 here is CAIPGTSGRKQETQYF. CDR3 sequence (DNA): TGTGCCATCCCGGGGACTAGCGGGAGAAAACAAGAGACCCAGTACTTC.

This clone occurred once. V is TRBV7-9 and J is TRBJ2-5; D ambiguous. Germline loops: CDR1 SEHNR, CDR2 FQNEAQ (reference sequence). Deletions cut 4 bases from V and 2 bases from J, with 11 bases between. The CDR3 contains 14 residues. Written as DNA, the CDR3 is TGTGCCAGCAGCTCAGGACCGAAACAAGAGACCCAGTACTTC. This gives the protein CASSSGPKQETQYF.

The V gene is TRBV19, the J gene TRBJ1-1; 8 nucleotides match TRBD1. The CDR3 has 15 amino acids. CDR1 and CDR2 (germline): LNHDA, SQIVND (reference sequence). With 5 bases clipped from V and 5 bases from J, the junction kept 10 bases outside the gene matches. This CDR3 is CASSDIGTGGTEAFF. Here the CDR3 DNA reads TGTGCCAGTAGTGACATAGGGACAGGCGGGACTGAAGCTTTCTTT.

This chain links TRBV11-2 with TRBJ2-4; 9 bases line up with TRBD2. The CDR3 totals 15 residues. Germline V CDR1 and CDR2: SGHAT, FQNNGV. V shed 4 bases, J shed 9 bases, and the junction held 10 bases outside the gene matches. In DNA form, the CDR3 reads TGTGCCAGCAGCTCTTACTCTAGCGGGATGAGCATTCAGTACTTC. This encodes CASSSYSSGMSIQYF.

In regard to this clone: The junction shows a germline mismatch at one end, possibly a read error. This chain links TRBV11-3 with TRBJ2-7; D uncertain. The CDR3 covers 14 residues. Germline CDR1 SGHNT, CDR2 YENEEA. CDR3 nucleotide sequence: TGTGCCAGCAGCCCCCCTGGTTACTCCAACGAGCAGTACTTC. Encoded protein: CASSPPGYSNEQYF.

The genes are TRBV7-9 and TRBJ2-1; 8 nucleotides align to TRBD2. After removal of 7 bases from V and 0 bases from J, the junction contained 5 bases not matched to a gene. CDR3 size: 15 residues. Germline CDR1 SEHNR, CDR2 FQNEAQ (reference sequence). The CDR3 protein is CASTVSGTSYNEQFF. CDR3 DNA sequence: TGTGCCAGCACCGTTAGCGGGACCTCCTACAATGAGCAGTTCTTC. The variable domain in full, with the rest retrieved from reference TRBV7-9 and TRBJ2-1, is DTGVSQNPRHKITKRGQNVTFRCDPISEHNRLYWYRQTLGQGPEFLTYFQNEAQLEKSRLLSDRFSAERPKGSFSTLEIQRTEQGDSAMYLCASTVSGTSYNEQFFGPGTRLTVL.

The genes are TRBV6-5 and TRBJ2-1; 10 nucleotides match TRBD1. Germline loops: CDR1 MNHEY, CDR2 SVGAGI. The CDR3 spans 13 residues. Germline trimming cut 6 bases from V and 8 bases from J; bases unmatched to any gene: 4. CDR3 nucleotide sequence: TGTGCCAGCAGACCGACAGGGGGCTATGAGCAGTTCTTC. This codes for CASRPTGGYEQFF.

CDR3 protein: CASSFDGEQYF. CDR3 coding DNA: TGTGCCAGCAGCTTTGATGGTGAGCAGTACTTC. This chain connects TRBV5-6 to TRBJ2-7; unclear D gene. V lost 2 bases and J lost 7, with 7 bases in between. This CDR3 has 11 amino acids. Germline V lookup: CDR1 SGHDT, CDR2 YYEEEE.

The CDR3 reads CASSTGVHEQYF. The CDR3 DNA sequence: TGTGCCAGTAGCACAGGGGTCCACGAGCAGTACTTC. The chain is built from TRBV19 and TRBJ2-7; 7 bases map to TRBD1. The V gene's germline CDR1 is LNHDA and CDR2 SQIVND (reference sequence). This CDR3 is 12 amino acids long. Germline trimming cut 6 bases from V and 5 bases from J; bases unmatched to any gene: 4.

This clone was seen once. This chain uses TRBV25-1 with TRBJ2-3; D is unresolved. This CDR3 contains 12 residues. Trimming shortened V by 3 bases and J by 2 bases, and 3 bases separated the two germline ends. Germline values: CDR1 MGHDK, CDR2 SYGVNS. In nucleotides, the CDR3 is TGTGCCAGCAGTGACTACACAGATACGCAGTATTTT. Residues: CASSDYTDTQYF.

This chain links TRBV4-2 with TRBJ2-5, with 11 bases fitting TRBD2. Germline CDR1 and CDR2: LGHNA and YNFKEQ. The CDR3 runs to 15 residues. Losses at the gene ends were 3 bases for V and 6 bases for J; bases not matched to a gene: 6. The CDR3 region is CASSQERLAGKTQYF. The CDR3 DNA follows: TGTGCCAGCAGCCAGGAAAGACTAGCGGGGAAGACCCAGTACTTC.

Turning to this clone: Other DNA variants within this sample encode the same CDR3. This sequence joins TRBV29-1 and TRBJ1-2, with D tentatively TRBD1 (6 bases). Germline-derived CDR1 and CDR2 are SQVTM and ANQGSEA. The V gene lost 6 bases and the J gene lost 4 bases, with 6 bases spanning the gap. The CDR3 is 10 residues long. CDR3 nucleotides: TGCAGCGTGGACAGCTATGGCTACACCTTC. Encoded protein: CSVDSYGYTF.

V gene TRBV6-6 combines with J gene TRBJ2-5; TRBD2 matches 7 bases. This CDR3 has 13 residues. The V segment lost 4 bases and the J segment 7 bases; nucleotides outside the gene matches: 6. CDR1 and CDR2 from the germline V gene are MNHNY and SVGAGI (reference sequence). The CDR3 DNA follows: TGTGCCAGCAGTTCTGAGGGCGGGAGGACCCAGTACTTC. Protein: CASSSEGGRTQYF.